These 25 T cell receptor beta chains were sequenced from one sample in a study of blood T cell repertoires in COVID-19. Profiling relied on immunoSEQ multiplex PCR, and the TCRdb table lists in-frame clones only, not all of them. Of over 400,000 clones in the sample, 88% were seen once. The sample taken for sequencing was PBMCs or T cells enriched from blood (not recorded which). These receptors were taken from a woman aged 55-70 years who had recovered from COVID-19.

Only one count was recorded for this clone. This chain uses TRBV5-1 with TRBJ1-2; tentative D call: TRBD1 (5 bases). Germline values: CDR1 SGHRS, CDR2 YFSETQ. The CDR3 is 14 residues long. Between the trimmed V and J ends, which lost 1 base and 8 bases, there was a span of 15 bases. CDR3 coding DNA: TGCGCCAGCAGCTTGACTTGGGGAGGGGACGGCTACACCTTC. Translating gives CASSLTWGGDGYTF.

J is TRBJ1-5 and V is TRBV27, with D tentatively TRBD1 (6 bases). The germline V gene encodes CDR1 MNHEY and CDR2 SMNVEV (reference sequence). Trimming removed 5 bases from V and 7 bases from J, with 15 bases in between. CDR3 length equals 14 residues. CDR3 sequence: CASSPRLRGQPQHF. CDR3 coding DNA: TGTGCCAGCAGTCCCCGACTGAGGGGGCAGCCCCAGCATTTT.

The rearrangement uses TRBV7-9 and TRBJ1-2; unclear D gene. The CDR3 runs to 13 residues. V lost 1 base and J lost 8, with 11 bases in between. In germline, CDR1 is SEHNR, CDR2 FQNEAQ (reference sequence). The CDR3 here is CASSLGTEEGYTF. DNA for the CDR3: TGTGCCAGCAGCTTAGGGACGGAGGAGGGCTACACCTTC. Full variable domain (outside the CDR3, taken from reference TRBV7-9 and TRBJ1-2): DTGVSQNPRHKITKRGQNVTFRCDPISEHNRLYWYRQTLGQGPEFLTYFQNEAQLEKSRLLSDRFSAERPKGSFSTLEIQRTEQGDSAMYLCASSLGTEEGYTFGSGTRLTVV.

The chain is built from TRBV30 and TRBJ1-2, with 8 bases fitting TRBD1. The CDR3 is made up of 15 amino acids. V shed 1 base, J shed 3 bases, and the junction held 7 bases outside the gene matches. Germline assignment: CDR1 GTSNPN and CDR2 SVGIG (reference sequence). The CDR3 protein is CAWSGGTGGDYGYTF. As DNA, the CDR3 is TGTGCCTGGAGTGGGGGGACAGGTGGGGACTATGGCTACACCTTC.

CDR3 sequence: CASSLGGDRWSTNEKLFF. CDR3 sequence (DNA): TGTGCCAGCAGCTTAGGGGGGGACAGATGGTCAACTAATGAAAAACTGTTTTTT. This rearrangement joins TRBV7-6 to TRBJ1-4, with TRBD1 matching over 7 bases. J lost 0 bases, V lost 1 base, and 8 bases had no gene match. The germline V gene encodes CDR1 SGHVS and CDR2 FNYEAQ. This CDR3 spans 18 amino acids.

The chain carries TRBV21-1 and TRBJ1-5; the table's D call TRBD1 went unverified against the DNA. TRBV21-1 has pseudogene status. This CDR3 is built from 18 residues. CDR3 region: CASSKEVRGKYSNQPQHF. As DNA, the CDR3 is TGTGCCAGCAGCAAAGAGGTCAGGGGGAAATATAGCAATCAGCCCCAGCATTTT.

As concerns this clone: Other DNA variants within this sample encode the same CDR3. CDR3 coding DNA: TGTGCCACCAGTGATAACAGGGGGCCGGATGAAAAACTGTTTTTT. Translated: CATSDNRGPDEKLFF. The chain employs TRBV24-1 and TRBJ1-4; 9 bases agree with TRBD1. Germline CDR1 is KGHDR and CDR2 is SFDVKD. J gave up 6 bases and V 3 bases, and 4 bases lay outside the gene matches. This CDR3 is 15 amino acids long.

V gene TRBV5-5 combines with J gene TRBJ2-3, with a weak D call TRBD1 (6 bases). CDR1 is SGHKS, CDR2 YYEKEE, per germline (reference sequence). Trimming left V 2 bases short and J 5 bases short, with 12 bases between. There are 14 residues in the CDR3. Here the CDR3 DNA reads TGTGCCAGCAGCTTAGCAACAGGGTTAGATACGCAGTATTTT. It specifies CASSLATGLDTQYF.

This chain connects TRBV5-4 to TRBJ1-2; 11 bases line up with TRBD1. Germline V gene sequence: CDR1 SGHNT, CDR2 YYREEE (reference sequence). Trimming took 3 bases from V and 4 from J; bases not matched to a gene: 5. CDR3 size: 15 residues. CDR3: CASSSGQGGVYGYTF. DNA for the CDR3: TGTGCCAGCAGCTCGGGACAGGGGGGCGTCTATGGCTACACCTTC.

This chain links TRBV9 with TRBJ1-4, with D perhaps TRBD1 (5 bases). CDR3 length: 14 residues. V dropped 2 bases and J dropped 8 bases, with 13 bases sitting between them. In germline, CDR1 is SGDLS, CDR2 YYNGEE. For the CDR3, the DNA is TGTGCCAGCAGCGTTGACTCAGGGCTGGAAAAACTGTTTTTT. Translated, it gives CASSVDSGLEKLFF.

The chain employs TRBV7-9 and TRBJ2-3; the match to TRBD2 covers 11 bases. The CDR3 spans 15 residues. The germline V gene has CDR1 SEHNR and CDR2 FQNEAQ (reference sequence). Trimming cost V 5 bases and J 5 bases; bases outside gene matches: 6. The CDR3 spells CASSEGLAVQDTQYF. The CDR3 DNA reads TGTGCCAGCAGCGAGGGACTAGCGGTCCAAGATACGCAGTATTTT.

The genes are TRBV5-5 and TRBJ2-7; the D is unclear. Deletions cut 3 bases from V and 2 bases from J, with 12 bases between. The germline V gene encodes CDR1 SGHKS and CDR2 YYEKEE (reference sequence). This CDR3 spans 14 amino acids. CDR3 sequence: CASSSLARPYEQYV. The CDR3 DNA sequence: TGTGCCAGCAGCTCCCTGGCCCGTCCCTACGAGCAGTACGTC.

This chain connects TRBV6-5 to TRBJ1-6, with D hard to call. The CDR3 spans 14 residues. Deletions cut 6 bases from V and 5 bases from J, with 11 bases between. The germline V gene encodes CDR1 MNHEY and CDR2 SVGAGI. This CDR3 is CASSGGHHNSPLHF. The CDR3, as DNA: TGTGCCAGCAGCGGTGGGCATCATAATTCACCCCTCCACTTT.

This chain connects TRBV5-1 to TRBJ1-5, with no clear D. The CDR3 runs 19 residues. From germline, CDR1 is SGHRS and CDR2 YFSETQ. The V and J ends lost 0 bases and 3 bases respectively, with 22 bases between them. The CDR3 spells CASSLALIRQGSFNQPQHF. CDR3 bases: TGCGCCAGCAGCTTGGCCTTAATAAGACAAGGAAGCTTCAATCAGCCCCAGCATTTT.

This clone was recorded only once. This chain joins TRBV6-1 and TRBJ2-7, with D possibly TRBD1 on 6 matching bases. The CDR3 length is 15 residues. In germline, CDR1 is MNHNS, CDR2 SASEGT. The V and J ends lost 2 bases and 5 bases respectively, with 16 bases between them. The CDR3: CASSETWGREDEQYF. In nucleotides, the CDR3 is TGTGCCAGCAGTGAAACGTGGGGGCGCGAGGACGAGCAGTACTTC.

This sequence joins TRBV6-5 and TRBJ1-1; D remains ambiguous. Between the trimmed V and J ends, which lost 0 bases and 4 bases, there was a span of 12 bases. In germline, CDR1 is MNHEY, CDR2 SVGAGI. The CDR3 contains 15 residues. The CDR3 nucleotides read TGTGCCAGCAGTTACTCCCTAGTCTCCGGCACTGAAGCTTTCTTT. It codes for CASSYSLVSGTEAFF.

CDR3 coding DNA: TGTGCCAGCAGCCAAGGAGGGGGCCGTGAAGCTTTCTTT. Translated: CASSQGGGREAFF. The chain joins TRBV3-1 (or the pseudogene TRBV3-2) to TRBJ1-1, with 7 bases that match TRBD1. V was pared by 1 base and J by 7 bases, with 3 bases of the junction left unmatched. Germline V gene lookup returns CDR1 LGHDT and CDR2 YNNKEL (reference sequence). The CDR3 has 13 amino acids.

The chain links TRBV6-1 to TRBJ2-1; 7 bases match TRBD1. Losses at the gene ends were 3 bases for V and 8 bases for J; bases not matched to a gene: 13. Per germline, CDR1 MNHNS and CDR2 SASEGT. The CDR3 covers 16 residues. In nucleotides, the CDR3 is TGTGCCAGCAGTGAGATGAGGGGGCCTGGGTTGTATGAGCAGTTCTTC. It encodes CASSEMRGPGLYEQFF.

The CDR3 bases are TGTGCCACCAGTGACCGACCGAGTCTAGGAGCGGGGGCCTCCGGGGAGCAGTTCTTC. The encoded protein is CATSDRPSLGAGASGEQFF. The chain has TRBV24-1 and TRBJ2-1, with TRBD2 matching over 8 bases. V lost 4 bases, J lost 10 bases, and 23 bases stayed unmatched. In germline, CDR1 is KGHDR, CDR2 SFDVKD. There are 19 residues in the CDR3.

V is TRBV6-2 or TRBV6-3 and J is TRBJ2-3; unclear D gene. V lost 6 bases and J 5 bases, leaving 21 bases between the germline ends. The germline gives CDR1 MNHEY, CDR2 SVGEGT. CDR3 length equals 16 residues. CDR3 amino acids: CASSPLGAAKRDTQYF. The CDR3 DNA sequence: TGTGCCAGCAGCCCCCTAGGCGCGGCGAAGAGAGATACGCAGTATTTT.

The J gene is TRBJ2-7, the V gene TRBV2, with 7 bases aligning to TRBD1. This CDR3 has 15 amino acids. With V trimmed by 6 bases and J by 5 bases, 13 bases remained unmatched. CDR1 and CDR2 from the germline V gene are SNHLY and FYNNEI. CDR3 amino acids: CASSTKDRTSDEQYF. Written as DNA, the CDR3 is TGTGCCAGCAGCACAAAGGACAGGACAAGCGACGAGCAGTACTTC.

The V gene is TRBV9, the J gene TRBJ1-1, with 8 bases fitting TRBD1. Looked up from germline, CDR1 is SGDLS and CDR2 is YYNGEE. V was pared by 3 bases and J by 7 bases, with 5 bases of the junction left unmatched. The CDR3 totals 13 residues. In DNA form, the CDR3 reads TGTGCCAGCAGCGCCCAACAGGGGGGTGAAGCTTTCTTT. Its protein is CASSAQQGGEAFF.

The chain is built from TRBV6-1 and TRBJ2-7; D gene unclear. The germline V gene encodes CDR1 MNHNS and CDR2 SASEGT. The V gene lost 1 base and the J gene lost 3 bases, with 4 bases spanning the gap. The CDR3 has 12 residues. The CDR3 sequence: CASSEGGYEQYV. The CDR3 coding sequence is TGTGCCAGCAGTGAAGGAGGCTACGAGCAGTACGTC.

This clone was observed a handful of times. CDR3 residues: CASSEAGQGSGTQYF. The DNA for the CDR3 is TGTGCCAGCAGTGAAGCGGGACAGGGTTCAGGGACCCAGTACTTC. The gene calls are TRBV6-1 and TRBJ2-5, with 9 positions matching TRBD1. The CDR3 spans 15 residues. Trimming took 0 bases from V and 7 from J; bases not matched to a gene: 6. Per germline, CDR1 MNHNS and CDR2 SASEGT.

The chain links TRBV2 to TRBJ2-3, with D hard to call. Germline lookup yields CDR1 SNHLY and CDR2 FYNNEI. The CDR3 sequence is 15 residues long. V gave up 1 base and J gave up 1 base, with 9 bases separating them. The DNA of the CDR3 is TGTGCCAGCAGTGAAGTAGTTCTTGGCACAGATACGCAGTATTTT. Its translation: CASSEVVLGTDTQYF.